What follows describes a single T cell receptor beta chain. Its specificity is unknown. This sample was taken from a study of cytomegalovirus exposure and HLA in healthy donors. The wider study: In an early release, HLA-typed donors contributed tens of millions of unique TCR sequences. Caucasian-associated ancestry cluster membership applied to over 80% of 398 genotyped donors.

PCR employed 60 Vbeta and 13 Jbeta primers. Sequencing was performed with immunoSEQ multiplex PCR; in TCRdb, only in-frame clones are kept and a portion is missing. The listing contains under 95,000 clones. Per the germline V gene, CDR1 is LGHNA and CDR2 is YNFKEQ. The germline V and J ends were trimmed by 0 bases and 7 bases, with 10 bases remaining between them. The CDR3 spans 14 residues. Study findings and constraints: The listing of roughly 160 TCR beta chains classed them as cytomegalovirus-associated. It was likely that a cluster of highly shared sequence variants was a sequencing artifact.

What was sequenced was PBMCs. The receptor was derived from a man aged 50-60 years in good health and CMV-seronegative. The V and J genes are TRBV4-2 and TRBJ2-1; perhaps TRBD1 as D (6 bases). The CDR3 loop is CASSQETGRNEQFF. CDR3 bases: TGTGCCAGCAGCCAAGAAACAGGGCGAAATGAGCAGTTCTTC.